This TCR beta chain is from a study of blood T cells in healthy people across ages. The use of a sample-barcoded 5' primer and a J-beta primer mix characterized a second PCR of roughly 6 to 11 cycles. TCRdb reanalysed the 5' RACE reads using MiXCR and keeps one entry per CDR3 protein. This sample carries 1.8 million or so distinct CDR3 sequences, 30% to 40% of them seen once, and the ten largest clones take about 23%. The sequenced material came from blood. The clonotype comes from a human donor in good health.

CDR3 sequence (DNA): TGTGCCAGCAGTTACTCGCCCCGACTGGCCCTCCACTTT. It is translated as CASSYSPRLALHF. The chain recombines TRBV6-5 with TRBJ1-6; D gene uncertain. The CDR3 is 13 amino acids. Per germline, CDR1 MNHEY and CDR2 SVGAGI. The V end was cut by 0 bases, the J end by 14 bases, with 11 bases between.